Listed here are 20 T cell receptor beta chains from one sample, sequenced in a study of blood T cell repertoires in COVID-19. Measured with immunoSEQ multiplex PCR; TCRdb has only the in-frame clones, and not every one. The table has about 280,000 clones, 85% seen once. Sequencing used PBMCs or T cells enriched from blood (not recorded which). The receptors stem from a woman between 50 and 59 years old who had recovered from COVID-19.

V gene TRBV5-4 combines with J gene TRBJ2-3; TRBD2 might be the D (6 bases). The V gene lost 2 bases and the J gene lost 0 bases, with 13 bases spanning the gap. The CDR3 runs to 16 residues. Germline loops: CDR1 SGHNT, CDR2 YYREEE (reference sequence). CDR3 protein: CASSLGGRRSTDTQYF. CDR3 sequence (DNA): TGTGCCAGCAGCTTAGGTGGGAGGCGGAGCACAGATACGCAGTATTTT.

CDR3 nucleotide sequence: TGTGCCAGCAGCTCGGGACTAGCGGGAGTGGCAGATACGCAGTATTTT. Protein sequence: CASSSGLAGVADTQYF. The chain is built from TRBV7-6 and TRBJ2-3, with 14 bases matching TRBD2. The length of the CDR3 is 16 residues. The V segment lost 4 bases and the J segment 4 bases; nucleotides outside the gene matches: 4. Germline CDR1 and CDR2: SGHVS and FNYEAQ.

The gene calls are TRBV19 and TRBJ1-1; D might be TRBD1 (5 bases). The CDR3 length is 13 residues. Germline V gene data show CDR1 as LNHDA and CDR2 as SQIVND (reference sequence). V shed 5 bases and J shed 1 base, with 8 bases lying between them. The CDR3 DNA reads TGTGCCAGTAGTCCTCAGGGGAACACTGAAGCTTTCTTT. This encodes CASSPQGNTEAFF.

The chain recombines TRBV4-2 with TRBJ2-3; TRBD1 agrees at 7 bases. Per germline, CDR1 LGHNA and CDR2 YNFKEQ. The ends lost 3 bases at V and 0 bases at J; junction bases unmatched: 9. The length of the CDR3 is 17 residues. The chain's CDR3 is CASSQLQGRTSTDTQYF. Here the CDR3 DNA reads TGTGCCAGCAGCCAGTTACAGGGGCGCACTAGCACAGATACGCAGTATTTT.

This chain links TRBV9 with TRBJ2-7, with TRBD1 matching over 9 bases. Losses at the gene ends were 4 bases for V and 5 bases for J; bases not matched to a gene: 10. The CDR3 length is 15 residues. Germline V gene data show CDR1 as SGDLS and CDR2 as YYNGEE. DNA for the CDR3: TGTGCCAGCAGCTCCCAGACAGGGGGTATCAACGAGCAGTACTTC. This translates into CASSSQTGGINEQYF.

V and J are TRBV5-6 and TRBJ2-3, with 11 bases matching TRBD2. V lost 4 bases to trimming and J lost 2 bases; unmatched junction nucleotides: 12. The CDR3 consists of 18 residues. CDR1 and CDR2 from the germline V gene are SGHDT and YYEEEE. DNA of the CDR3: TGTGCCAGCAGCCTATTCGGCCTAGCGGGGGGCCCCACAGATACGCAGTATTTT. It specifies CASSLFGLAGGPTDTQYF. Based on the CDR3 plus reference TRBV5-6 and TRBJ2-3, the full variable domain is DAGVTQSPTHLIKTRGQQVTLRCSPKSGHDTVSWYQQALGQGPQFIFQYYEEEERQRGNFPDRFSGHQFPNYSSELNVNALLLGDSALYLCASSLFGLAGGPTDTQYFGPGTRLTVL.

V and J are TRBV5-1 and TRBJ1-4; the D gene is possibly TRBD1 (6 bases). The CDR3 sequence is 16 residues long. Germline V lookup: CDR1 SGHRS, CDR2 YFSETQ. The V end lost 0 bases, the J end lost 6 bases, and 15 bases lay between the germline ends. CDR3 coding DNA: TGCGCCAGCAGCTTGGGACCACAGGGAAAGGATGAAAAACTGTTTTTT. Residues: CASSLGPQGKDEKLFF.

The V call is TRBV30, the J call TRBJ2-1; 8 bases line up with TRBD2. The germline V gene has CDR1 GTSNPN and CDR2 SVGIG (reference sequence). This CDR3 spans 14 amino acids. Trimming at V came to 2 bases and at J to 6 bases, leaving 6 bases not matched to a gene. CDR3 residues: CAWSSSGGRNEQFF. In DNA, the CDR3 is TGTGCCTGGAGTTCCTCGGGGGGGCGCAATGAGCAGTTCTTC.

This chain's CDR3 is CASSLGDPRRAFF. The CDR3 DNA follows: TGTGCCAGCAGCTTGGGTGACCCCCGGAGGGCTTTCTTT. The gene calls are TRBV11-2 and TRBJ1-1; the D is unclear. CDR3 length equals 13 residues. Trimming took 3 bases from V and 11 from J, leaving 16 bases between them. The germline CDR1 and CDR2 sequences are SGHAT and FQNNGV.

The CDR3 DNA is TGTGCCAGCAACCTACAGGGGAATCCGGGCTACACCTTC. It yields the protein CASNLQGNPGYTF. V is TRBV3-1 (or the pseudogene TRBV3-2) and J is TRBJ1-2, with TRBD1 identical over 7 bases. With V trimmed by 7 bases and J by 8 bases, 10 bases remained unmatched. The CDR3 extends over 13 amino acids. Per the germline V gene, CDR1 is LGHDT and CDR2 is YNNKEL (reference sequence).

This chain connects TRBV24-1 to TRBJ2-1; D remains unclear. CDR3 length: 13 residues. From germline, CDR1 is KGHDR and CDR2 SFDVKD. V was trimmed by 2 bases and J by 8 bases, leaving 9 bases between them. CDR3 region: CATSDSTVYEQFF. CDR3 nucleotides: TGTGCCACCAGTGATTCTACGGTCTATGAGCAGTTCTTC.

V and J are TRBV6-5 and TRBJ2-1; the D gene is possibly TRBD2 (5 bases). The CDR3 contains 14 residues. Germline V gene sequence: CDR1 MNHEY, CDR2 SVGAGI. The V end lost 0 bases, the J end lost 9 bases, and 12 bases lay between the germline ends. The CDR3 region has the DNA TGTGCCAGCAGTTACTCGGACTCCGAAGGTGAGCAGTTCTTC. Encoded protein: CASSYSDSEGEQFF.

This clone was observed a handful of times. The chain combines TRBV4-1 with TRBJ2-1; D is ambiguous. CDR1 and CDR2 (germline): MGHRA, YSYEKL. Trimming shortened V by 3 bases and J by 7 bases, and 19 bases separated the two germline ends. The CDR3 extends over 16 amino acids. The DNA of the CDR3 is TGCGCCAGCAGCCAGCCTCCTTGGGTCCGGCGGAATGAGCAGTTCTTC. Residues: CASSQPPWVRRNEQFF.

V gene TRBV7-3 combines with J gene TRBJ2-2; 7 bases map to TRBD1. Germline trimming cut 5 bases from V and 5 bases from J; bases unmatched to any gene: 17. Germline CDR1 SGHTA, CDR2 FQGTGA. The length of the CDR3 is 18 residues. CDR3 amino acids: CASSQLTSLTGRTGELFF. For the CDR3, the DNA is TGTGCCAGCAGCCAACTCACTTCTCTGACAGGGCGAACCGGGGAGCTGTTTTTT.

The chain employs TRBV15 and TRBJ1-4; the D gene is possibly TRBD1 (5 bases). CDR3 size: 14 residues. Germline CDR1 LNHNV, CDR2 YYDKDF (reference sequence). Trimming took 6 bases from V and 5 from J, leaving 13 bases between them. The CDR3 protein is CATSFGGGNEKLFF. CDR3 nucleotides: TGTGCCACCAGTTTTGGGGGGGGGAATGAAAAACTGTTTTTT.

The rearrangement links TRBV10-2 to TRBJ2-7, with 10 bases aligning to TRBD2. V trimming: 7 bases; J trimming: 6 bases; junction bases outside the gene matches: 12. This CDR3 is 15 amino acids long. From germline, CDR1 is WSHSY and CDR2 SAAADI. This CDR3 reads CASTSGTAGGVEQYF. CDR3 DNA: TGCGCCAGCACCTCCGGGACAGCGGGGGGGGTCGAGCAGTACTTC.

This chain joins TRBV7-2 and TRBJ1-1; a possible D gene is TRBD1 (5 bases). The CDR3 extends over 13 amino acids. Trimming took off 2 bases at V and 6 bases at J, with 10 bases between the two ends. Germline V gene sequence: CDR1 SGHTA, CDR2 FQGNSA. The chain's CDR3 is CASSLRRGAEAFF. CDR3 DNA: TGTGCCAGCAGCTTACGCCGGGGGGCTGAAGCTTTCTTT.

The rearrangement joins TRBV3-1 (or the pseudogene TRBV3-2) to TRBJ1-6, with 10 bases identical to TRBD1. V trimming: 4 bases; J trimming: 10 bases; junction bases outside the gene matches: 4. The CDR3 has 14 residues. Germline V gives CDR1 LGHDT, CDR2 YNNKEL (reference sequence). The CDR3 region has the DNA TGTGCCAGCAGCCCGGACAGGGGGACGTCACCCCTCCACTTT. Its translation: CASSPDRGTSPLHF.

V and J are TRBV9 and TRBJ1-6; TRBD1 aligns across 9 bases. J lost 9 bases, V lost 5 bases, and 6 bases had no gene match. CDR1 is SGDLS, CDR2 YYNGEE, per germline. The CDR3 runs 14 residues. CDR3 region: CASRRMTGGSPLHF. DNA of the CDR3: TGTGCCAGCAGAAGGATGACAGGGGGTTCACCCCTCCACTTT.

The rearrangement uses TRBV30 and TRBJ2-1; 9 positions agree with TRBD2. With 5 bases clipped from V and 7 bases from J, the junction kept 6 bases outside the gene matches. Germline CDR1 GTSNPN, CDR2 SVGIG (reference sequence). This CDR3 spans 13 amino acids. As DNA, the CDR3 is TGTGCCTGGTCGGGACTAGCAGTTAATGAGCAGTTCTTC. Translating it yields CAWSGLAVNEQFF. Looking up the rest from reference TRBV30 and TRBJ2-1 gives the full variable domain: SQTIHQWPATLVQPVGSPLSLECTVEGTSNPNLYWYRQAAGRGLQLLFYSVGIGQISSEVPQNLSASRPQDRQFILSSKKLLLSDSGFYLCAWSGLAVNEQFFGPGTRLTVL.